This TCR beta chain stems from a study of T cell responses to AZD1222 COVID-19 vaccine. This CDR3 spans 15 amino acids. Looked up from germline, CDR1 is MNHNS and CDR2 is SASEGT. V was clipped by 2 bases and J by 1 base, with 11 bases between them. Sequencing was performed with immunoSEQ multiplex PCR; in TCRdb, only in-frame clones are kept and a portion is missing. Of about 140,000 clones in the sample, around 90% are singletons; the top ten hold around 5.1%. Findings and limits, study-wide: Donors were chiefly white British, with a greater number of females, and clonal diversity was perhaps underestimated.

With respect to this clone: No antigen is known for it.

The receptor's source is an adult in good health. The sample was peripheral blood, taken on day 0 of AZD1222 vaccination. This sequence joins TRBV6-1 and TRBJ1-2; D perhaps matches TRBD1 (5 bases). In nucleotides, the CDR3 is TGTGCCAGCAGTGAACGGGACCCTCTTAACTATGGCTACACCTTC. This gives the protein CASSERDPLNYGYTF.